The next 29 T cell receptor beta chains were all read from a single sample in a study of blood T cells in healthy people across ages. The use of a sample-barcoded 5' primer and a J-beta primer mix characterized a second PCR of roughly 7 to 11 cycles. Via MiXCR, TCRdb re-called the 5' RACE reads, giving one row per CDR3 protein. The sample holds nearly 800,000 distinct CDR3 sequences; around a quarter are singletons and the top ten take approximately 3.7%. These data were also filed under a second study, of T cells of mothers and their children.

Sequenced input: blood. The receptor source for this set is a boy aged 5-17 years in good health.

This clonotype was seen once. The V and J genes are TRBV3-1 and TRBJ1-2; D is unclear. The germline V gene encodes CDR1 LGHDT and CDR2 YNNKEL (reference sequence). This CDR3 has 14 residues. V lost 4 bases to trimming and J lost 8 bases, with 17 bases between them. The CDR3 sequence is CASSPLGEGLGYTF. The CDR3, as DNA: TGTGCCAGCAGCCCCCTCGGCGAAGGCTTGGGCTACACCTTC.

This clonotype was seen a handful of times. The chain recombines TRBV28 with TRBJ2-3, with D perhaps TRBD1 or TRBD2 (5 bases each). The CDR3 consists of 17 residues. Trimming cost V 5 bases and J 1 base, with 19 bases left between them. Germline V gene lookup returns CDR1 MDHEN and CDR2 SYDVKM. CDR3 nucleotide sequence: TGTGCCAGCAGTCCGCACCACGGGACCCCTGGCACAGATACGCAGTATTTT. The encoded protein is CASSPHHGTPGTDTQYF.

Ten or more counts support this clonotype. The chain is built from TRBV6-5 and TRBJ1-2; TRBD1 might be the D (6 bases). Trimming took off 2 bases at V and 8 bases at J, with 12 bases between the two ends. The germline CDR1 and CDR2 sequences are MNHEY and SVGAGI. CDR3 size: 13 residues. CDR3 coding DNA: TGTGCCAGCAGTTACCCCCAGGGGACCGGCTACACCTTC. Translated, it gives CASSYPQGTGYTF.

With regard to this clonotype: Sequence at one end of the junction differs from germline and may be a read error. This chain uses TRBV7-6 with TRBJ2-1, with 12 positions matching TRBD1. CDR1 and CDR2 (germline): SGHVS, FNYEAQ. This CDR3 comprises 15 residues. The CDR3 region has the DNA TGTGCCAGCAGCTGGGGAGGGACAGGGGGCCATGACCAGTTCTTC. The encoded protein is CASSWGGTGGHDQFF.

The chain has TRBV24-1 and TRBJ2-5; D might be TRBD1 (7 bases). CDR3 length equals 15 residues. Looked up from germline, CDR1 is KGHDR and CDR2 is SFDVKD. V lost 2 bases and J 3 bases, leaving 12 bases between the germline ends. The CDR3 sequence: CATSDSRDSKETQYF. Here the CDR3 DNA reads TGTGCCACCAGTGATTCGCGGGACAGCAAAGAGACCCAGTACTTC.

This clonotype was observed a handful of times. The rearrangement joins TRBV20-1 to TRBJ2-5; TRBD2 might be the D (7 bases). V dropped 6 bases and J dropped 0 bases, with 17 bases sitting between them. This CDR3 has 15 amino acids. Germline CDR1 DFQATT, CDR2 SNEGSKA (reference sequence). The CDR3 reads CSAEVGGTNQETQYF. CDR3 coding DNA: TGCAGTGCAGAAGTGGGAGGGACAAACCAAGAGACCCAGTACTTC.

The V gene is TRBV6-2 or TRBV6-3, the J gene TRBJ2-5; 9 nucleotides line up with TRBD2. The CDR3 spans 15 residues. Losses at the gene ends were 5 bases for V and 11 bases for J; bases not matched to a gene: 15. Germline V gene data show CDR1 as MNHEY and CDR2 as SVGEGT. Here the CDR3 reads CASSDQIAGAGEQYF. The CDR3 DNA follows: TGTGCCAGCAGTGACCAAATAGCGGGAGCGGGGGAGCAGTACTTC.

This sequence joins TRBV11-1 and TRBJ2-2, with D hard to call. V lost 4 bases, J lost 5 bases, and 5 bases lay in between. There are 12 residues in the CDR3. The germline gives CDR1 SGHAT, CDR2 FQDESV (reference sequence). The CDR3 region has the DNA TGTGCCAGCAGCTCCTGGACCGGGGAGCTGTTTTTT. It yields the protein CASSSWTGELFF.

Worth noting for this clonotype: The conserved phenylalanine or tryptophan is not found at the CDR3 terminus, so this likely reflects a read error. V usage is TRBV7-3 and J usage is TRBJ2-1; 9 bases are shared with TRBD2. J gave up 7 bases and V 5 bases, and 12 bases lay outside the gene matches. The CDR3 extends over 16 amino acids. In germline, CDR1 is SGHTA, CDR2 FQGTGA. The CDR3 spells CASSRGTLAGRNEQFL. As DNA, the CDR3 is TGTGCCAGCAGCAGAGGGACCCTAGCGGGGCGGAATGAGCAGTTCCTC.

This clonotype was seen only a few times. This chain uses TRBV7-2 with TRBJ2-5, with 10 bases aligning to TRBD1. The CDR3 consists of 14 residues. V shed 1 base, J shed 10 bases, and the junction held 6 bases outside the gene matches. Per the germline V gene, CDR1 is SGHTA and CDR2 is FQGNSA. The CDR3 sequence: CASSLDMGQGIQYF. CDR3 sequence (DNA): TGTGCCAGCAGCTTAGATATGGGACAGGGGATCCAGTACTTC.

This sequence joins TRBV7-9 and TRBJ2-7; 7 bases are a match to TRBD1. CDR1 and CDR2 (germline): SEHNR, FQNEAQ (reference sequence). This CDR3 spans 15 amino acids. V was clipped by 4 bases and J by 5 bases; unmatched bases: 11. The CDR3 coding sequence is TGTGCCAGCAGCTCCGGGACAGCCATTGTCCACGAGCAGTACTTC. Translating it yields CASSSGTAIVHEQYF. Drawing the rest from reference TRBV7-9 and TRBJ2-7, the complete variable domain is DTGVSQNPRHKITKRGQNVTFRCDPISEHNRLYWYRQTLGQGPEFLTYFQNEAQLEKSRLLSDRFSAERPKGSFSTLEIQRTEQGDSAMYLCASSSGTAIVHEQYFGPGTRLTVT.

Comments on this clonotype: Relative to the germline gene, one junction end is altered; a read error may explain this. In nucleotides, the CDR3 is TGCAATGCTGGAGGACTAGCGGGAGTAGGTGTTACAGATACGCAGTATTTT. Translated, it gives CNAGGLAGVGVTDTQYF. The chain couples TRBV20-1 to TRBJ2-3; 13 bases match TRBD2. The CDR3 runs to 17 residues. CDR1 and CDR2 (germline): DFQATT, SNEGSKA (reference sequence).

This clonotype was observed a few times. The chain combines TRBV15 with TRBJ1-2, with a possible D match to TRBD1 (6 bases). The V end lost 3 bases, the J end lost 13 bases, and 21 bases lay between the germline ends. The germline V gene has CDR1 LNHNV and CDR2 YYDKDF (reference sequence). The CDR3 loop spans 14 amino acids. This chain's CDR3 is CATSSLTTGSQLTF. The CDR3 coding sequence is TGTGCCACCAGCAGCCTCACAACAGGGTCTCAGCTCACCTTC.

The V and J genes are TRBV25-1 and TRBJ1-2; unclear D gene. CDR1 and CDR2 (germline): MGHDK, SYGVNS. Trimming removed 3 bases from V and 8 bases from J, with 19 bases in between. The CDR3 totals 15 residues. DNA of the CDR3: TGTGCCAGCAGTGAGGTCCGGGAAACTCGAGGGGGCTACACCTTC. It codes for CASSEVRETRGGYTF.

This clonotype was seen a few times. The V call is TRBV7-2, the J call TRBJ2-1; D not resolved. V lost 5 bases and J 4 bases, leaving 12 bases between the germline ends. Per the germline V gene, CDR1 is SGHTA and CDR2 is FQGNSA. The CDR3 loop spans 14 amino acids. In DNA, the CDR3 is TGTGCCAGCAGCCCACGGCTAGGTTACAATGAGCAGTTCTTC. Encoded protein: CASSPRLGYNEQFF.

V gene TRBV12-3 or TRBV12-4 combines with J gene TRBJ1-2; possibly TRBD1 for D (6 bases). Trimming pared 6 bases from V and 4 bases from J, leaving 18 bases between. The CDR3 is 15 residues long. The CDR3 DNA reads as TGTGCCAGCAGCCAACAGGGCCGCGTGGGCTATGGCTACACCTTC. Its protein product is CASSQQGRVGYGYTF.

The chain recombines TRBV12-3 or TRBV12-4 with TRBJ2-1; 8 nucleotides agree with TRBD2. The CDR3 is 15 amino acids. With 4 bases clipped from V and 2 bases from J, the junction kept 4 bases outside the gene matches. CDR3 protein: CASSYSGNPYNEQFF. As DNA, the CDR3 is TGTGCCAGCAGTTATAGCGGGAACCCCTACAATGAGCAGTTCTTC.

This clonotype was counted only a few times. This chain joins TRBV5-5 and TRBJ2-5; TRBD1 matches 8 bases. The CDR3 contains 14 residues. From germline, CDR1 is SGHKS and CDR2 YYEKEE (reference sequence). The trim removed 3 bases at V and 11 bases at J, leaving 12 bases unmatched. The CDR3 nucleotides read TGTGCCAGCAGCTGGGGACAGGACTCCTACGGGCAGTACTTC. This encodes CASSWGQDSYGQYF.

This clonotype was counted between two and nine times. V usage is TRBV4-3 and J usage is TRBJ1-2; D remains ambiguous. Per germline, CDR1 LGHNA and CDR2 YSLEER. V was cut by 0 bases and J by 4 bases, with 12 bases left in between. The CDR3 runs 15 residues. The CDR3 DNA sequence: TGCGCCAGCAGCCAAGAAACCGGAAAGGTCTATGGCTACACCTTC. Its protein is CASSQETGKVYGYTF.

This chain connects TRBV7-6 to TRBJ1-4; no reliable D call. Germline loops: CDR1 SGHVS, CDR2 FNYEAQ. V lost 5 bases and J lost 0, with 13 bases in between. This CDR3 comprises 16 residues. CDR3: CASSPILGTTNEKLFF. CDR3 DNA sequence: TGTGCCAGCAGCCCCATCTTGGGCACAACTAATGAAAAACTGTTTTTT.

The chain uses TRBV29-1 and TRBJ2-2, with 9 positions matching TRBD2. The V and J ends lost 6 bases and 0 bases, in that order; junction bases with no gene match: 11. The germline gives CDR1 SQVTM, CDR2 ANQGSEA. This CDR3 contains 17 residues. The CDR3 bases are TGCAGCGTCACCGGGCTAGCGGGGAACCCGAACACCGGGGAGCTGTTTTTT. Its protein product is CSVTGLAGNPNTGELFF.

This clonotype was recorded a few times. J is TRBJ2-7 and V is TRBV2; TRBD1 matches at 7 bases. CDR3 length: 13 amino acids. V trimming: 6 bases; J trimming: 4 bases; junction bases outside the gene matches: 6. The germline V gene encodes CDR1 SNHLY and CDR2 FYNNEI. The CDR3 bases are TGTGCCAGCAGCCGAAGGACAGGTTACGAGCAGTACTTC. Translation gives CASSRRTGYEQYF.

CDR3 protein: CASSLYGPGQGNEKLFF. CDR3 in DNA: TGTGCCAGCAGTCTGTACGGCCCGGGACAGGGGAATGAAAAACTGTTTTTT. This chain joins TRBV6-2 or TRBV6-3 and TRBJ1-4, with 10 bases fitting TRBD1. The CDR3 is 17 amino acids. CDR1 is MNHEY, CDR2 SVGEGT, per germline. With V trimmed by 5 bases and J by 5 bases, 11 bases remained unmatched.

This clonotype has a handful of counts. The junction shows a germline mismatch at one end, possibly a read error. The chain is built from TRBV7-9 and TRBJ2-5; D assignment may be TRBD1 or TRBD2 (6 bases each). The germline V gene has CDR1 SEHNR and CDR2 FQNEAQ (reference sequence). The CDR3 length is 15 residues. The CDR3 here is CTSTAGSNREETQYF. The DNA for the CDR3 is TGTACCAGCACCGCGGGATCCAACAGGGAAGAGACCCAGTACTTC.

This clonotype has only a few counts. The chain employs TRBV18 and TRBJ1-5; tentative D call: TRBD1 (5 bases). Germline assignment: CDR1 KGHSH and CDR2 LQKENI. The V end was cut by 5 bases, the J end by 3 bases, with 17 bases between. The CDR3 is 16 residues long. The CDR3 DNA follows: TGTGCCAGCTCAGAACTGCAGGGAGGAAACAATCAGCCCCAGCATTTT. It codes for CASSELQGGNNQPQHF.

The chain uses TRBV19 and TRBJ1-5; no clear D. CDR1 LNHDA and CDR2 SQIVND come from the germline V gene (reference sequence). The CDR3 is made up of 15 amino acids. Trimming cost V 2 bases and J 4 bases, with 12 bases left between them. CDR3 sequence (DNA): TGTGCCAGTAGTATACTGGGGAGCGGTAATCAGCCCCAGCATTTT. It specifies CASSILGSGNQPQHF.

The chain employs TRBV7-9 and TRBJ2-7; maybe TRBD2 (5 bases). Germline V gives CDR1 SEHNR, CDR2 FQNEAQ (reference sequence). Between the trimmed V and J ends, which lost 5 bases and 1 base, there was a span of 9 bases. This CDR3 is built from 13 residues. CDR3 residues: CASSEGVSYEQYF. The CDR3 DNA is TGTGCCAGCAGCGAGGGCGTATCCTACGAGCAGTACTTC.

There are a few counts of this clonotype. The chain recombines TRBV20-1 with TRBJ2-2; 9 bases are a match to TRBD2. The CDR3 length is 14 residues. Germline CDR1 and CDR2: DFQATT and SNEGSKA (reference sequence). Trimming cost V 6 bases and J 8 bases; bases outside gene matches: 10. CDR3 nucleotides: TGCAGTGCAAAACGGACTAGCGATATAGGGGAGCTGTTTTTT. This sequence encodes CSAKRTSDIGELFF.

This clonotype came up a few times. The chain has TRBV6-5 and TRBJ1-4; a weak D match, TRBD1 (5 bases). Trimming removed 6 bases at V and 0 bases at J, with 11 bases between. CDR3 length: 15 amino acids. Per germline, CDR1 MNHEY and CDR2 SVGAGI. DNA for the CDR3: TGTGCCAGCAGCTCGATGACAGCAACTAATGAAAAACTGTTTTTT. It is translated as CASSSMTATNEKLFF.